This TCR beta chain was sequenced for a study of T cells in Graves' hyperthyroidism and ophthalmopathy. The study's findings and limits: The blood repertoire included most of the expanded thyroid clonotypes above 0.001.

No ophthalmopathy progression within 18 months constituted stable Graves' hyperthyroidism. Thyroid ultrasound, orbital computed tomography, clinical symptoms, and serum thyroxine and TRAb underpinned diagnoses. Fresh peripheral blood, under 11 ml, yielded the PBMCs. This clonotype was recorded many times. Its antigen is not known. Amplification targeted TCR beta CDR3 regions from RNA transcripts. The HTBI primer set served for first-round RT-PCR of the TCR CDR3. TCRdb analysed the multiplex PCR reads with MiXCR anew, one entry per CDR3 protein. The repertoire has roughly 300,000 distinct CDR3 sequences, 21% of them found once; the top ten carry around half. This receptor was identified in a woman aged 45 to 65 with Graves' hyperthyroidism. Sequenced input: blood.

CDR3 sequence: CASKHRTITGELFF. The CDR3 DNA follows: TGTGCCAGCAAACATCGAACAATAACCGGGGAGCTGTTTTTT. The chain combines TRBV28 with TRBJ2-2; D ambiguous. CDR1 MDHEN and CDR2 SYDVKM come from the germline V gene. This CDR3 has 14 residues. V was cut by 7 bases and J by 5 bases, with 14 bases left in between.